The next 24 T cell receptor beta chains were all read from a single sample in a study of T cell repertoires in cytomegalovirus infection. TCRdb re-called the reads through MiXCR, storing one row per CDR3 protein. This sample carries 310,000 or so distinct CDR3 sequences, about a sixth of them seen once, and the ten largest clones take 12%. Specimen: PBMCs. The receptors stem from a human donor in good health (CMV status not recorded). Some clones in this sample may be carry-over from other donors' samples.

This clonotype was seen repeatedly, ten times or more. This chain joins TRBV7-8 and TRBJ2-2, with TRBD1 matching 9 bases. J lost 7 bases, V lost 5 bases, and 5 bases had no gene match. Germline CDR1 reads SGHVS; CDR2 reads FQNEAQ. The CDR3 contains 14 residues. CDR3 protein: CASSKQGAVGELFF. The CDR3, as DNA: TGTGCCAGCAGCAAACAGGGGGCAGTCGGGGAGCTGTTTTTT.

The rearrangement joins TRBV27 to TRBJ1-5; D unclear. This CDR3 is built from 14 residues. The V gene lost 2 bases and the J gene lost 4 bases, with 9 bases spanning the gap. From germline, CDR1 is MNHEY and CDR2 SMNVEV (reference sequence). The chain's CDR3 is CASSLRLGNQPQHF. The CDR3 region has the DNA TGTGCCAGCAGTTTACGTCTTGGGAATCAGCCCCAGCATTTT.

V is TRBV18 and J is TRBJ2-1, with 7 positions matching TRBD1. The germline CDR1 and CDR2 sequences are KGHSH and LQKENI. The junction had 5 bases not matched to a gene; V was cut back by 0 bases and J by 6 bases. This CDR3 has 15 residues. CDR3 sequence reads: CASSPPSRTGNEQFF. CDR3 in DNA: TGTGCCAGCTCACCACCTAGTAGGACAGGCAATGAGCAGTTCTTC.

J is TRBJ2-3 and V is TRBV15; TRBD2 is a possible D gene (6 bases). Trimming cost V 6 bases and J 2 bases, with 33 bases left between them. The CDR3 is made up of 21 amino acids. Germline CDR1 reads LNHNV; CDR2 reads YYDKDF (reference sequence). CDR3 nucleotides: TGTGCCACCAGAACCGGAGGGGTAACCCAGGTGGTTGGGGATCTCACAGATACGCAGTATTTT. Protein: CATRTGGVTQVVGDLTDTQYF.

This clonotype appeared many times. The chain is built from TRBV7-2 and TRBJ2-7, with D tentatively TRBD2 (5 bases). The V end lost 4 bases, the J end lost 2 bases, and 15 bases lay between the germline ends. CDR1 and CDR2 (germline): SGHTA, FQGNSA. There are 15 residues in the CDR3. The CDR3 coding sequence is TGTGCCAGCAGCTCCCTTGGAGAGGGAACCTACGAGCAGTACTTC. Encoded protein: CASSSLGEGTYEQYF.

This clonotype was seen only a few times. J is TRBJ1-5 and V is TRBV20-1; weak D call: TRBD1 (6 bases). Germline V gene data show CDR1 as DFQATT and CDR2 as SNEGSKA (reference sequence). The CDR3 length is 13 residues. V lost 7 bases to trimming and J lost 10 bases, with 20 bases between them. This CDR3 reads CSVRLGTNGPQHF. CDR3 sequence (DNA): TGCAGTGTCAGGTTGGGGACAAATGGCCCCCAGCATTTT.

This clonotype was detected ten times or more. This chain connects TRBV7-2 to TRBJ2-1; 10 bases are shared with TRBD2. With V trimmed by 0 bases and J by 8 bases, 4 bases remained unmatched. Germline V gives CDR1 SGHTA, CDR2 FQGNSA. The CDR3 is 15 residues long. The CDR3 nucleotides are TGTGCCAGCAGCTTAGCAGCGGGGGGGCGGGATGAGCAGTTCTTC. This encodes CASSLAAGGRDEQFF.

There are a few counts of this clonotype. The chain combines TRBV5-1 with TRBJ2-5; D is possibly TRBD1 (6 bases). V lost 2 bases, J lost 7 bases, and 12 bases lay in between. Germline V gene lookup returns CDR1 SGHRS and CDR2 YFSETQ. This CDR3 has 13 residues. The CDR3 bases are TGCGCCAGCAGCTTTGGGACAACGGGGACCCAGTACTTC. Encoded protein: CASSFGTTGTQYF.

The genes are TRBV7-9 and TRBJ1-1, with TRBD1 as a possible D gene (6 bases). Trimming removed 0 bases at V and 5 bases at J, with 10 bases between. Germline V lookup: CDR1 SEHNR, CDR2 FQNEAQ (reference sequence). The CDR3 loop spans 14 amino acids. The CDR3 reads CASSLAQQGTEAFF. The CDR3 coding sequence is TGTGCCAGCAGCTTAGCGCAACAGGGAACTGAAGCTTTCTTT.

The rearrangement uses TRBV5-1 and TRBJ2-2, with TRBD1 identical over 9 bases. This CDR3 is 14 amino acids long. Germline V gene sequence: CDR1 SGHRS, CDR2 YFSETQ. V gave up 3 bases and J gave up 5 bases; unmatched junction bases: 2. The CDR3 region is CASSWDRVTGELFF. The CDR3 nucleotides read TGCGCCAGCAGCTGGGACAGGGTGACCGGGGAGCTGTTTTTT. Complete variable domain (other parts from reference TRBV5-1 and TRBJ2-2): KAGVTQTPRYLIKTRGQQVTLSCSPISGHRSVSWYQQTPGQGLQFLFEYFSETQRNKGNFPGRFSGRQFSNSRSEMNVSTLELGDSALYLCASSWDRVTGELFFGEGSRLTVL.

The J gene is TRBJ1-1, the V gene TRBV6-6; D not certain. Trimming pared 6 bases from V and 11 bases from J, leaving 22 bases between. Germline V gene lookup returns CDR1 MNHNY and CDR2 SVGAGI (reference sequence). The CDR3 has 14 amino acids. CDR3 DNA: TGTGCCAGCAGCCCTGAGAGGGATACTACGGACGCTTTCTTT. This encodes CASSPERDTTDAFF.

V is TRBV7-9 and J is TRBJ2-1; 10 nucleotides match TRBD2. In germline, CDR1 is SEHNR, CDR2 FQNEAQ (reference sequence). This CDR3 is built from 18 residues. J lost 4 bases, V lost 0 bases, and 9 bases had no gene match. CDR3 bases: TGTGCCAGCAGCTTAGCTTCCATAGCGGGGGGCTCGTACAATGAGCAGTTCTTC. Translation gives CASSLASIAGGSYNEQFF.

The gene calls are TRBV5-1 and TRBJ2-5; weak D call: TRBD2 (6 bases). In germline, CDR1 is SGHRS, CDR2 YFSETQ. This CDR3 comprises 17 residues. V was trimmed by 4 bases and J by 4 bases, leaving 23 bases between them. CDR3 DNA: TGCGCCAGCAGCACCGGGACTTCCGGACGCTCGGGAGAGACCCAGTACTTC. Its protein is CASSTGTSGRSGETQYF.

The chain employs TRBV20-1 and TRBJ2-1, with 11 bases that match TRBD1. This CDR3 is 14 amino acids long. Germline V gene lookup returns CDR1 DFQATT and CDR2 SNEGSKA (reference sequence). Trimming cost V 5 bases and J 0 bases; bases outside gene matches: 0. The CDR3 DNA reads as TGCAGTGCTGGACAGGGGGCCTCCTACAATGAGCAGTTCTTC. Residues: CSAGQGASYNEQFF.

This sequence joins TRBV4-2 and TRBJ1-1, with D possibly matching TRBD1 (6 bases). The CDR3 runs to 15 residues. The V and J ends lost 4 bases and 0 bases respectively, with 12 bases between them. The germline gives CDR1 LGHNA, CDR2 YNFKEQ. CDR3 region: CASSPDRFMNTEAFF. CDR3 nucleotides: TGTGCCAGCAGCCCGGACAGATTCATGAACACTGAAGCTTTCTTT.

This clonotype was recorded many times. This chain uses TRBV7-2 with TRBJ1-2; 7 bases line up with TRBD1. The CDR3 extends over 15 amino acids. Looked up from germline, CDR1 is SGHTA and CDR2 is FQGNSA. The V segment lost 3 bases and the J segment 3 bases; nucleotides outside the gene matches: 7. The CDR3 loop reads CASSFKGANDYGYTF. The CDR3 coding sequence is TGTGCCAGCAGCTTCAAGGGGGCCAACGACTATGGCTACACCTTC.

The DNA for the CDR3 is TGTGCCAGCAGCTTAGAGGGAGTGAATAAAGCTTTCTTT. Its protein product is CASSLEGVNKAFF. The rearrangement joins TRBV7-8 to TRBJ1-1; D gene unclear. The V gene's germline CDR1 is SGHVS and CDR2 FQNEAQ. The length of the CDR3 is 13 residues. The germline V and J ends were trimmed by 1 base and 9 bases, with 12 bases remaining between them.

The sample holds many counts of this clonotype. V is TRBV7-2 and J is TRBJ2-7; 7 bases are shared with TRBD1. The ends lost 2 bases at V and 0 bases at J; junction bases unmatched: 4. CDR1 and CDR2 from the germline V gene are SGHTA and FQGNSA. The CDR3 is 15 residues long. The CDR3 loop reads CASSLRDSHSYEQYF. The CDR3 nucleotides are TGTGCCAGCAGCTTACGGGACAGCCACTCCTACGAGCAGTACTTC.

This chain connects TRBV20-1 to TRBJ1-2; no firm D call. The CDR3 spans 14 residues. Trimming removed 3 bases from V and 3 bases from J, with 14 bases in between. Germline CDR1 DFQATT, CDR2 SNEGSKA (reference sequence). The CDR3 region has the DNA TGCAGTGCTAGTGGCCTCTCCGGGGACTATGGCTACACCTTC. This sequence encodes CSASGLSGDYGYTF.

This clonotype was found many times. The chain recombines TRBV25-1 with TRBJ1-6; possible D gene TRBD1, 5 bases. Germline V gene sequence: CDR1 MGHDK, CDR2 SYGVNS. The CDR3 length is 19 residues. Deletions cut 0 bases from V and 6 bases from J, with 21 bases between. The CDR3 region has the DNA TGTGCCAGCAGTGAATATTTCTCTCCGGCGGTGGGGGTTAATTCACCCCTCCACTTT. Translation gives CASSEYFSPAVGVNSPLHF. Supplemented by reference TRBV25-1 and TRBJ1-6, the full variable domain reads EADIYQTPRYLVIGTGKKITLECSQTMGHDKMYWYQQDPGMELHLIHYSYGVNSTEKGDLSSESTVSRIRTEHFPLTLESARPSHTSQYLCASSEYFSPAVGVNSPLHFGNGTRLTVT.

The V call is TRBV2, the J call TRBJ2-1; the match to TRBD2 covers 13 bases. This CDR3 region has 15 residues. Germline V CDR1 and CDR2: SNHLY, FYNNEI. Trimming took 4 bases from V and 8 from J; bases not matched to a gene: 5. CDR3 region: CASSAGTSGAHEQFF. The CDR3 region has the DNA TGTGCCAGCAGTGCCGGGACTAGCGGGGCACATGAGCAGTTCTTC.

As for this clonotype: This clone may be a read error of a much larger clone one base away. The rearrangement links TRBV20-1 to TRBJ2-5, with 9 bases identical to TRBD1. The germline V gene has CDR1 DFQATT and CDR2 SNEGSKA (reference sequence). This CDR3 contains 15 residues. DNA for the CDR3: TGCAGTGCTAACCCGGGGACAGGGCCGCAAGAGGCCCAGTACTTC. Residues: CSANPGTGPQEAQYF.

Comment on this clonotype: A read error may explain this, as a much larger clone is one base away. The chain links TRBV4-1 to TRBJ2-5; D remains ambiguous. Germline loops: CDR1 MGHRA, CDR2 YSYEKL. The CDR3 runs 13 residues. CDR3 sequence (DNA): TGCGCCAGCAGCCAGGGTCCCGAAGAGACCGAGTACTTC. It translates to CASSQGPEETEYF.

This clonotype was detected only a few times. V usage is TRBV28 and J usage is TRBJ1-5, with 9 bases fitting TRBD1. Germline V gene sequence: CDR1 MDHEN, CDR2 SYDVKM. Trimming cost V 2 bases and J 5 bases; bases outside gene matches: 7. The length of the CDR3 is 16 residues. The CDR3, as DNA: TGTGCCAGCAGTTTAGAACCCGGGACAGGGCATCAGCCCCAGCATTTT. Protein: CASSLEPGTGHQPQHF.